This TCR beta chain was retrieved from a study of CD8 T cells in Susac syndrome. Regarding the study as a whole: The study's TCR sequencing and HLA analysis drew on a certain number of individuals. That number was acknowledged as relatively small.

The V end was cut by 2 bases, the J end by 0 bases, with 8 bases between. The CDR3 runs to 15 residues. From germline, CDR1 is SGHDN and CDR2 FVKESK. Random hexamers served to reverse transcribe about 0.45 to 1 ug RNA. The amplification used immunoSEQ multiplex PCR on TCR beta CDR3; it spanned 54 Vbeta and 13 Jbeta. TCRdb analysed the immunoSEQ multiplex PCR reads with MiXCR anew, one entry per CDR3 protein. This table has under 200,000 distinct CDR3 sequences, approximately 95% appearing once. From blood CD8+ and CD4+ T cells, TCR beta sequences were generated. It was treatment-naive patients with stable or active relapsing-remitting disease who made up the multiple sclerosis controls. This clonotype was seen once. The target antigen is unknown.

The genes are TRBV14 and TRBJ2-1; the D is unclear. The sequenced material came from CD8+ T cells from PBMCs. The sequence derives from a human donor with multiple sclerosis. CDR3 in DNA: TGTGCCAGCAGCCAATTATTAACCTCCTACAATGAGCAGTTCTTC. Its translation: CASSQLLTSYNEQFF.